This T cell receptor (beta chain) was found in a study of CD8 T cells in ankylosing spondylitis. The CDR3 extends over 15 amino acids. With 1 base removed from V and 4 bases from J, the gap between germline ends came to 14 bases. CDR1 is SNHLY and CDR2 is FYNNEI in the germline V gene. Study observations and caveats: With a CD8+ phenotype, disease-linked clones were relatively rare in peripheral blood.

Using its own MiXCR run on the 5' RACE reads, TCRdb lists one record per CDR3 protein. In the table there are roughly 160,000 distinct CDR3 sequences, roughly 12% of which are singletons. About this clonotype itself: Its antigen is currently unknown.

The chain combines TRBV2 with TRBJ2-7, with D perhaps TRBD1 (5 bases). This clonotype originated in a male donor with ankylosing spondylitis or in good health (not recorded which). Sequencing was performed on blood, either unsorted or a sorted T cell fraction (not recorded which). CDR3 sequence: CASSEGQGWSYEQYF. The CDR3 DNA reads TGTGCCAGCAGTGAAGGTCAGGGATGGTCATACGAGCAGTACTTC.